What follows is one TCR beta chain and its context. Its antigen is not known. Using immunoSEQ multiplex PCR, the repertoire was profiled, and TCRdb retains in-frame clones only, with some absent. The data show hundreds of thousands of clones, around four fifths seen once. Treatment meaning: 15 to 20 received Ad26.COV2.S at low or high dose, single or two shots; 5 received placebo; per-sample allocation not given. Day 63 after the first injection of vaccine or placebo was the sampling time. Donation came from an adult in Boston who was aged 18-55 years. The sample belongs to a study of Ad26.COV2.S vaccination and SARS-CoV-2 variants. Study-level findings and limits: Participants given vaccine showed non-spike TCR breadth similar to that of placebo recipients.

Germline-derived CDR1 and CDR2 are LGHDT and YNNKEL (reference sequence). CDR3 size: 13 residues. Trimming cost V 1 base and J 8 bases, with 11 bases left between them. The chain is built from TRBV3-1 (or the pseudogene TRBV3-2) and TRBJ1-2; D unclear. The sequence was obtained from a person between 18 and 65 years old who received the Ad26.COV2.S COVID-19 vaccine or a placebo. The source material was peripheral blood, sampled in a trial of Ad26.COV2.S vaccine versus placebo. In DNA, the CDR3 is TGTGCCAGCAGCCAAGTTCCGGGCGGGGGCTACACCTTC. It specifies CASSQVPGGGYTF.